Following are 32 T cell receptor beta chains from one sample sequenced in a study of identical twins. A single record per CDR3 protein comes from TCRdb applying MiXCR to the 5' RACE reads. The data show over 500,000 distinct CDR3 sequences, about 20% seen once. This same sample was also part of a study on T cells expressing NK-cell markers.

The specimen sequenced was CD4+ T cells sorted from blood. Source of these receptors: a young woman in good health.

This clonotype showed up just a few times. This chain joins TRBV20-1 and TRBJ1-5; D gene unclear. This CDR3 has 15 residues. Trimming left V 0 bases short and J 5 bases short, with 14 bases between. Per germline, CDR1 DFQATT and CDR2 SNEGSKA (reference sequence). CDR3: CSARDVREGHQPQHF. CDR3 DNA: TGCAGTGCTAGAGACGTTCGGGAGGGCCATCAGCCCCAGCATTTT.

This chain joins TRBV18 and TRBJ2-3; no firm D call. Germline CDR1 is KGHSH and CDR2 is LQKENI. This CDR3 has 14 residues. Trimming took off 2 bases at V and 2 bases at J, with 8 bases between the two ends. The DNA of the CDR3 is TGTGCCAGCTCACCAAACTATCCCACAGATACGCAGTATTTT. This sequence encodes CASSPNYPTDTQYF.

This chain uses TRBV5-1 with TRBJ1-1; D is perhaps TRBD1 (5 bases). The CDR3 runs to 13 residues. Germline V gene data show CDR1 as SGHRS and CDR2 as YFSETQ. V was trimmed by 9 bases and J by 5 bases, leaving 17 bases between them. The CDR3 is CATSRDPGTEAFF. The CDR3 DNA follows: TGCGCCACCTCCCGGGACCCGGGGACTGAAGCTTTCTTT.

The chain uses TRBV4-2 and TRBJ1-3; unclear D gene. CDR1 and CDR2 from the germline V gene are LGHNA and YNFKEQ. The CDR3 has 16 residues. The germline V and J ends were trimmed by 4 bases and 0 bases, with 13 bases remaining between them. The CDR3 sequence: CASSPRLGSSGNTIYF. The DNA of the CDR3 is TGTGCCAGCAGCCCCCGCCTAGGGAGCTCTGGAAACACCATATATTTT.

This clonotype has only a few counts. This rearrangement joins TRBV5-6 to TRBJ2-1; TRBD1 agrees at 7 bases. The length of the CDR3 is 14 residues. The V gene end was trimmed by 0 bases and the J gene end by 9 bases; junction bases not matched to a gene: 6. CDR1 and CDR2 from the germline V gene are SGHDT and YYEEEE. CDR3 in amino acids: CASSLAQGDLEQFF. As DNA, the CDR3 is TGTGCCAGCAGCTTGGCCCAGGGGGATCTTGAGCAGTTCTTC.

The V and J genes are TRBV20-1 and TRBJ2-7; 9 nucleotides agree with TRBD2. This CDR3 region has 15 residues. J was trimmed by 4 bases and V by 4 bases; bases with no gene match: 11. Germline CDR1 DFQATT, CDR2 SNEGSKA (reference sequence). CDR3 in DNA: TGCAGTGCTACCCTAGCGGGGAGAATGGTGTACGAGCAGTACTTC. Translated: CSATLAGRMVYEQYF.

This chain links TRBV3-1 with TRBJ1-5, with D uncertain. The V and J ends lost 4 bases and 1 base respectively, with 11 bases between them. This CDR3 has 15 residues. In germline, CDR1 is LGHDT, CDR2 YNNKEL (reference sequence). The CDR3 loop is CASSPDAWSNQPQHF. CDR3 in DNA: TGTGCCAGCAGCCCGGACGCTTGGAGCAATCAGCCCCAGCATTTT.

This clonotype was detected ten times or more. CDR3 sequence (DNA): TGTGCCAGCAGTTCGCAAACAGGGTTGATCGGGGAGCTGTTTTTT. This translates into CASSSQTGLIGELFF. The J gene is TRBJ2-2, the V gene TRBV12-3 or TRBV12-4, with a possible D match to TRBD1 (6 bases). CDR3 length: 15 residues. V was trimmed by 4 bases and J by 7 bases, leaving 16 bases between them.

This rearrangement joins TRBV12-3 or TRBV12-4 to TRBJ2-5; D tentatively fits TRBD1 or TRBD2 (8 bases each). This CDR3 has 19 residues. Trimming removed 3 bases at V and 4 bases at J, with 27 bases between. CDR3: CASSFRAGGAGGQRETQYF. The CDR3 nucleotides read TGTGCCAGCAGTTTTAGGGCAGGGGGCGCGGGGGGCCAACGAGAGACCCAGTACTTC.

This clonotype was counted a single time. The rearrangement links TRBV12-3 or TRBV12-4 to TRBJ2-1, with 7 bases that match TRBD1. CDR3 length: 18 residues. The CDR3 protein is CTCSRTGVSTSSYNEQFF. The CDR3, as DNA: TGTACCTGCAGTCGGACAGGAGTATCGACCAGCTCCTACAATGAGCAGTTCTTC.

The chain couples TRBV29-1 to TRBJ2-2; tentatively, D is TRBD2 (6 bases). The CDR3 runs 13 residues. Germline V gives CDR1 SQVTM, CDR2 ANQGSEA. V was cut by 5 bases and J by 2 bases, with 9 bases left in between. CDR3 in amino acids: CSVRGSNTGELFF. The DNA of the CDR3 is TGCAGCGTTCGGGGGAGCAACACCGGGGAGCTGTTTTTT.

The chain carries TRBV6-5 and TRBJ2-7; D possibly corresponds to TRBD2 (5 bases). V lost 0 bases and J 2 bases, leaving 11 bases between the germline ends. This CDR3 region has 15 residues. Germline V gene lookup returns CDR1 MNHEY and CDR2 SVGAGI. The CDR3 DNA follows: TGTGCCAGCAGTTACTCGAGGGCACGAACCTACGAGCAGTACTTC. Translating gives CASSYSRARTYEQYF.

The chain couples TRBV11-2 to TRBJ2-1; weak D call: TRBD2 (6 bases). Germline V gene sequence: CDR1 SGHAT, CDR2 FQNNGV. The germline V and J ends were trimmed by 3 bases and 11 bases, with 11 bases remaining between them. This CDR3 is built from 12 residues. The CDR3 bases are TGTGCCAGCAGCTTTTGGGGGGAACAGCAGTTCTTC. Residues: CASSFWGEQQFF. The variable domain in full, with the rest retrieved from reference TRBV11-2 and TRBJ2-1, is EAGVAQSPRYKIIEKRQSVAFWCNPISGHATLYWYQQILGQGPKLLIQFQNNGVVDDSQLPKDRFSAERLKGVDSTLKIQPAKLEDSAVYLCASSFWGEQQFFGPGTRLTVL.

V usage is TRBV6-5 and J usage is TRBJ1-5; possible D gene TRBD1, 6 bases. The CDR3 length is 15 residues. Trimming cost V 4 bases and J 1 base, with 11 bases left between them. Germline V gene data show CDR1 as MNHEY and CDR2 as SVGAGI. This CDR3 is CASSSATGSNQPQHF. In nucleotides, the CDR3 is TGTGCCAGCAGTTCGGCAACAGGGAGCAATCAGCCCCAGCATTTT.

The V and J genes are TRBV7-9 and TRBJ2-7; a weak D match, TRBD1 (5 bases). Trimming cost V 1 base and J 3 bases, with 10 bases left between them. The CDR3 is 14 residues long. Germline loops: CDR1 SEHNR, CDR2 FQNEAQ (reference sequence). For the CDR3, the DNA is TGTGCCAGCAGCTTAGTAAGGGGAATCTACGAGCAGTACTTC. It is translated as CASSLVRGIYEQYF. Full variable domain (rest looked up from reference TRBV7-9 and TRBJ2-7): DTGVSQNPRHKITKRGQNVTFRCDPISEHNRLYWYRQTLGQGPEFLTYFQNEAQLEKSRLLSDRFSAERPKGSFSTLEIQRTEQGDSAMYLCASSLVRGIYEQYFGPGTRLTVT.

V and J are TRBV7-9 and TRBJ1-4, with D possibly TRBD1 on 5 matching bases. V was trimmed by 3 bases and J by 7 bases, leaving 9 bases between them. CDR1 is SEHNR, CDR2 FQNEAQ, per germline (reference sequence). This CDR3 contains 13 residues. Here the CDR3 DNA reads TGTGCCAGCAGCTTCGTCGGGGCTGAAAAACTGTTTTTT. As protein: CASSFVGAEKLFF.

The gene calls are TRBV20-1 and TRBJ2-5; 7 bases map to TRBD2. The germline V gene has CDR1 DFQATT and CDR2 SNEGSKA (reference sequence). This CDR3 has 15 amino acids. V gave up 0 bases and J gave up 2 bases; unmatched junction bases: 6. The DNA of the CDR3 is TGCAGTGCTAGAGATGTGGGGGAGGGTCAAGAGACCCAGTACTTC. It encodes CSARDVGEGQETQYF.

The J gene is TRBJ1-5, the V gene TRBV21-1; the D call TRBD1 from the table was never checked on the DNA. TRBV21-1 has pseudogene status. The CDR3 runs 18 residues. The CDR3 here is CASSPHTAGVGVNQPQHF. For the CDR3, the DNA is TGTGCCAGCAGCCCGCATACCGCGGGGGTTGGAGTAAATCAGCCCCAGCATTTT.

This clonotype was recorded a few times. This chain uses TRBV20-1 with TRBJ2-3, with D possibly being TRBD2 (7 bases). CDR3 length equals 18 residues. Trimming pared 4 bases from V and 0 bases from J, leaving 23 bases between. CDR1 is DFQATT and CDR2 is SNEGSKA in the germline V gene (reference sequence). CDR3 region: CSATLTAGAPTSTDTQYF. Here the CDR3 DNA reads TGCAGTGCTACGCTAACTGCGGGGGCCCCTACCAGCACAGATACGCAGTATTTT.

The V call is TRBV5-1, the J call TRBJ2-2, with a tentative D call TRBD2 (6 bases). Germline values: CDR1 SGHRS, CDR2 YFSETQ. The CDR3 sequence is 14 residues long. Trimming stripped 9 bases from V and 6 bases from J, with 18 bases between. CDR3 protein: CATRPGGSSGELFF. CDR3 bases: TGCGCCACCCGACCTGGGGGGTCGTCCGGGGAGCTGTTTTTT.

A few counts support this clonotype. The chain uses TRBV6-1 and TRBJ2-1; a weak D match, TRBD2 (5 bases). The CDR3 is 15 residues long. The germline V and J ends were trimmed by 6 bases and 0 bases, with 12 bases remaining between them. Germline CDR1 and CDR2: MNHNS and SASEGT. The CDR3 nucleotides read TGTGCCAGCAGCCAGCGGAGGAGCTCCTACAATGAGCAGTTCTTC. It codes for CASSQRRSSYNEQFF.

This clonotype was detected only a few times. The chain recombines TRBV20-1 with TRBJ2-3, with a tentative D call TRBD2 (5 bases). The CDR3 has 14 amino acids. CDR1 is DFQATT and CDR2 is SNEGSKA in the germline V gene (reference sequence). Trimming left V 0 bases short and J 2 bases short, with 9 bases between. The CDR3 DNA follows: TGCAGTGCTAGAGATGCTAGCTACACAGATACGCAGTATTTT. This sequence encodes CSARDASYTDTQYF.

V gene TRBV10-3 combines with J gene TRBJ2-3, with TRBD1 matching 7 bases. With 10 bases clipped from V and 0 bases from J, the junction kept 13 bases outside the gene matches. The CDR3 totals 16 residues. The germline gives CDR1 ENHRY, CDR2 SYGVKD. The CDR3 region is CATKVQGRSSTDTQYF. The CDR3 DNA is TGTGCCACCAAGGTACAGGGGAGATCTAGCACAGATACGCAGTATTTT.

The chain carries TRBV19 and TRBJ2-2; 8 nucleotides match TRBD2. The length of the CDR3 is 15 residues. The germline V gene encodes CDR1 LNHDA and CDR2 SQIVND (reference sequence). Trimming took 10 bases from V and 5 from J; bases not matched to a gene: 12. CDR3 sequence: CATRTSGWSTGELFF. The DNA for the CDR3 is TGTGCCACTAGAACTAGCGGCTGGAGTACCGGGGAGCTGTTTTTT.

The chain links TRBV7-6 to TRBJ1-1; 8 nucleotides agree with TRBD1. The germline gives CDR1 SGHVS, CDR2 FNYEAQ. The CDR3 has 16 residues. With V trimmed by 5 bases and J by 9 bases, 17 bases remained unmatched. The CDR3 DNA reads TGTGCCAGCAGCCGCACGCCCGGGACAGGCGTAGTAAAAGCTTTCTTT. It encodes CASSRTPGTGVVKAFF.

This clonotype was found a few times. The V and J genes are TRBV12-3 or TRBV12-4 and TRBJ2-1, with D maybe TRBD1 (5 bases). The V and J ends lost 10 bases and 5 bases respectively, with 21 bases between them. This CDR3 is built from 15 residues. CDR3 protein: CATKIRAGINNEQFF. The CDR3 DNA sequence: TGTGCCACTAAAATTAGGGCAGGGATCAACAATGAGCAGTTCTTC.

The chain carries TRBV20-1 and TRBJ1-5; D not certain. Germline V gene sequence: CDR1 DFQATT, CDR2 SNEGSKA (reference sequence). The V and J ends lost 5 bases and 2 bases respectively, with 7 bases between them. CDR3 size: 12 residues. CDR3 sequence: CSAVAGNQPQHF. The CDR3 nucleotides read TGCAGTGCTGTGGCAGGCAATCAGCCCCAGCATTTT.

DNA of the CDR3: TGTGCCAGCAGTTTATACAGTGATAGCAATCAGCCCCAGCATTTT. Translated, it gives CASSLYSDSNQPQHF. The chain links TRBV12-3 or TRBV12-4 to TRBJ1-5; D gene uncertain. This CDR3 is 15 amino acids long. Trimming removed 2 bases from V and 0 bases from J, with 8 bases in between.

This sequence joins TRBV2 and TRBJ2-5; D is ambiguous. This CDR3 has 13 amino acids. Looked up from germline, CDR1 is SNHLY and CDR2 is FYNNEI. V lost 3 bases and J 4 bases, leaving 9 bases between the germline ends. The CDR3 coding sequence is TGTGCCAGCAGTGAGGAAGCAGTAGAGACCCAGTACTTC. Translating gives CASSEEAVETQYF. The whole variable domain, filled in from reference TRBV2 and TRBJ2-5, reads EPEVTQTPSHQVTQMGQEVILRCVPISNHLYFYWYRQILGQKVEFLVSFYNNEISEKSEIFDDQFSVERPDGSNFTLKIRSTKLEDSAMYFCASSEEAVETQYFGPGTRLLVL.

A few counts support this clonotype. This rearrangement joins TRBV4-3 to TRBJ2-2; D gene unclear. With 1 base removed from V and 10 bases from J, the gap between germline ends came to 10 bases. Germline loops: CDR1 LGHNA, CDR2 YSLEER. The CDR3 runs to 13 residues. As DNA, the CDR3 is TGCGCCAGCAGCCAAGTGTCCGGCTCGGAGCTGTTTTTT. Amino acid sequence: CASSQVSGSELFF.

This chain links TRBV6-1 with TRBJ2-6, with 11 bases identical to TRBD2. Germline-derived CDR1 and CDR2 are MNHNS and SASEGT. The CDR3 runs to 19 residues. V was pared by 6 bases and J by 0 bases, with 10 bases of the junction left unmatched. Here the CDR3 DNA reads TGTGCCAGCAGCAGTCCAGGACTAGCGGGTCACTCTGGGGCCAACGTCCTGACTTTC. As protein: CASSSPGLAGHSGANVLTF.

This clonotype was observed a few times. The chain has TRBV20-1 and TRBJ2-2; 7 nucleotides match TRBD2. J lost 2 bases, V lost 2 bases, and 8 bases had no gene match. CDR3 size: 16 residues. In germline, CDR1 is DFQATT, CDR2 SNEGSKA (reference sequence). The CDR3 region is CSARHSGTINTGELFF. In nucleotides, the CDR3 is TGCAGTGCTAGACACTCCGGGACTATCAACACCGGGGAGCTGTTTTTT.